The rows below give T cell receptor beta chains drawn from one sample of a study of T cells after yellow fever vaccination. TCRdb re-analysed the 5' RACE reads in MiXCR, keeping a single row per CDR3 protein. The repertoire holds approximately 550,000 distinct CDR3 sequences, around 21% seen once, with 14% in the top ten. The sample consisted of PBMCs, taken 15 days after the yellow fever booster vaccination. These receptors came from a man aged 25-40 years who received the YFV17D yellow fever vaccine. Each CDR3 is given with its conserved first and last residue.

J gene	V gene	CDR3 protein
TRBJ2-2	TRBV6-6	CASSPQGSGELFF
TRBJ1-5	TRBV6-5	CASSYGGEINQPQHF
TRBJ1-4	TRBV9	CASSNYSEKLFF
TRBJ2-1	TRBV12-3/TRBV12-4	CASSPSTSGSSNEQFF
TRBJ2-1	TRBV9	CASSVDSSYNEQFF
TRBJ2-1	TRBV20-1	CCARDVRERECNEQFF
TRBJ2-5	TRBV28	CASRIRTGPRPRNAETQYF
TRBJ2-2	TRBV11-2	CASSSAVSTGELFF
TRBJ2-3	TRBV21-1	CASSKVTQGASSTDTQYF
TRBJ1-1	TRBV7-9	CASSLESMAEAFF
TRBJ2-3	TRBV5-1	CASLAGGPSDTQYF
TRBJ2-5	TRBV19	CASSIAGAQETQYF
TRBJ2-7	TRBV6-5	CASSANWLEQYF
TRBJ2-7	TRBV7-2	CASSFGYPYEQYF
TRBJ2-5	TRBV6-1	CASRDIRDPIKTQYF
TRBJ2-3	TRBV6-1	CASNRAGPTDTQYF
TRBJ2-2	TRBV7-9	CASSLGGRTGELFF
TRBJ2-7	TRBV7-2	CASSLLAGGPSEQYF
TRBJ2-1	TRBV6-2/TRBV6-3	CASSPGTTINNEQFF
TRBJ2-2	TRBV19	CASKVTAMGTGELFF
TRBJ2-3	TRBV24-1	CATSGSHADTQYF
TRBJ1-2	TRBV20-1	CSASLADGYTF
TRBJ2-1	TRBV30	CAWSVAQREQFF
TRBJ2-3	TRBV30	CAWGTGKLSGRTDTQYF
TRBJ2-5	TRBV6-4	CASSGTGTSRETQYF
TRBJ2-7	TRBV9	CASSVGWGVTYEQYF
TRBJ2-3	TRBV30	CAWSGSTPPDTQYF
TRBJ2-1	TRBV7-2	CASSTGLGSYNEQFF
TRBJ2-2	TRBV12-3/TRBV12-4	CASSFALGGELFF
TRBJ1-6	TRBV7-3	CASSITGLTNSPLHF
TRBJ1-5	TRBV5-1	CASSLAQNQPQHF
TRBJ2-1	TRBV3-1	CASSQGLAVEQFF
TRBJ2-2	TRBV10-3	CAISETGAGELFF
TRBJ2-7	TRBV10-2	CASSESTWYEQYF
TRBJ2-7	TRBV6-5	CASSYAGSSYEQYF
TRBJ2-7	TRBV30	CAWSMGPSGSYEQYF
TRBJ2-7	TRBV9	CASSVRDRGDEQYF
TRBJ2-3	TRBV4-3	CASSQDGGLYTDTQYF
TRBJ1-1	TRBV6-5	CASSYSGQMNTEAFF
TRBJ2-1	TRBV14	CASSHRGLGSYNEQFF
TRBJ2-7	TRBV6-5	CASQDVSYEQYF
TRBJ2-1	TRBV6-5	CASSSGDTYNEQFF
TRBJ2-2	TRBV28	CASSLTWTGGDTGELFF
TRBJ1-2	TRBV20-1	CSAIPGQLNYGYTF
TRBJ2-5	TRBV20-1	CSAIRGPAETQYF
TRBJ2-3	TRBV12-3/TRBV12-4	CASSLVGLQDLAQYF
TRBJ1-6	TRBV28	CAALRDGNSPLHF
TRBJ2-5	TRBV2	CASIQDGETQYF
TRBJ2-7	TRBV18	CASSQTAVPVEQYF
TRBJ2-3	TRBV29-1	CSVEDAPGGLTDTQYF
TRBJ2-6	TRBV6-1	CASARGVGVSGANVLTF
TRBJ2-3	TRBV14	CASSLQDYADTQYF
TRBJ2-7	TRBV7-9	CATQLTSSYEQYF
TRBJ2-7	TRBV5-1	CASSLAMAGFEQYF
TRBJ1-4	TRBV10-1	CASSDGTGIAKLFF
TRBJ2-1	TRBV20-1	CSARDPGRDYNEQFF
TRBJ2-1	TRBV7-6	CASLLLPGQPDNEQFF
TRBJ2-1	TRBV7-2	CASSLYGSYNEQFF
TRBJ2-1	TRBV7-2	CASSFRSGGSSYNEQFF